These T cell receptor beta chains were read from a single sample in a study of T cell responses to AZD1222 COVID-19 vaccine. Repertoires were generated with immunoSEQ multiplex PCR, while TCRdb's copy carries only in-frame clones and drops some. Of 70,000 to 90,000 clones listed, around 88% were seen once; the top ten hold 7.5% to 9%. The starting material was peripheral blood, obtained on day 0 of AZD1222 vaccination. Receptors were obtained from an adult in good health. The CDR3 runs from the conserved cysteine through the conserved F or W. D genes are given only for firm matches. Not every row has a clone size; where given, it reads once, few, many or a size class.

length: 13
size: NA
V: TRBV30
J: TRBJ1-1
D: NA
DNA: TGTGCCTGGAGTGTAGGGGGGGACACTGAAGCTTTCTTT
CDR3: CAWSVGGDTEAFF

length: 16
size: NA
V: TRBV9
J: TRBJ2-5
D: NA
DNA: TGTGCCAGCAGCGTCCAGGCAACGGGGCTCCAAGAGACCCAGTACTTC
CDR3: CASSVQATGLQETQYF

length: 14
size: NA
V: TRBV29-1
J: TRBJ1-2
D: NA
DNA: TGCAGCGTTGAGGGAGGGCAGGGGACCAATGGCTACACCTTC
CDR3: CSVEGGQGTNGYTF

length: 16
size: NA
V: TRBV7-9
J: TRBJ1-2
D: NA
DNA: TGTGCCAGCAGCTTATTTCCATTTCGCGCTAACTATGGCTACACCTTC
CDR3: CASSLFPFRANYGYTF

length: 14
size: NA
V: TRBV2
J: TRBJ1-6
D: TRBD1
DNA: TGTGCCAGTCGGACGGGACAGATTAATTCACCCCTCCACTTT
CDR3: CASRTGQINSPLHF

length: 15
size: NA
V: TRBV7-9
J: TRBJ2-3
D: NA
DNA: TGTGCCAGCAGTTGGACCGGGACCACCACAGATACGCAGTATTTT
CDR3: CASSWTGTTTDTQYF

length: 17
size: NA
V: TRBV5-1
J: TRBJ1-4
D: NA
DNA: TGCGCCAGCAGCATCCGAGCCCCAAAAAAATTAGGGGAAAAACTGTTTTTT
CDR3: CASSIRAPKKLGEKLFF

length: 15
size: NA
V: TRBV3-1/TRBV3-2
J: TRBJ2-7
D: TRBD1
DNA: TGTGCCAGCAGCCCCTTGGACAGGGCGTCCTACGAGCAGTACTTC
CDR3: CASSPLDRASYEQYF

length: 14
size: NA
V: TRBV28
J: TRBJ1-1
D: NA
DNA: TGTGCCAGCAGTTTAGCACGGTTTGGCTATGAAGCTTTCTTT
CDR3: CASSLARFGYEAFF

length: 15
size: NA
V: TRBV7-2
J: TRBJ2-7
D: TRBD1
DNA: TGTGCCAGCAGCTCGGGACAGGCCTACTCCTACGAGCAGTACTTC
CDR3: CASSSGQAYSYEQYF

length: 18
size: NA
V: TRBV7-8
J: TRBJ2-3
D: TRBD2
DNA: TGTGCCAGCAGCTCCCGCCAGACACTAGCGGGACGCACAGATACGCAGTATTTT
CDR3: CASSSRQTLAGRTDTQYF

length: 17
size: NA
V: TRBV11-2
J: TRBJ2-5
D: NA
DNA: TGTGCCAGCAGCTTAGAGAAAACGGGAGTGTACCAAGAGACCCAGTACTTC
CDR3: CASSLEKTGVYQETQYF

length: 15
size: NA
V: TRBV10-3
J: TRBJ2-5
D: TRBD2
DNA: TGTGCCATCAGTCCGTCCGGGACTAGCGGAGAGACCCAGTACTTC
CDR3: CAISPSGTSGETQYF

length: 17
size: NA
V: TRBV10-3
J: TRBJ2-7
D: TRBD1
DNA: TGTGCCATCAGTGAGTCGACTGGGGGACAGGGGACCTACGAGCAGTACTTC
CDR3: CAISESTGGQGTYEQYF

length: 12
size: NA
V: TRBV30
J: TRBJ1-1
D: NA
DNA: TGTGCCTGGAGTTTGGGGGTCACTGAAGCTTTCTTT
CDR3: CAWSLGVTEAFF

length: 15
size: NA
V: TRBV19
J: TRBJ1-3
D: TRBD1
DNA: TGTGCCAGCCGACCGGGACAGGGCTCTGGAAACACCATATATTTT
CDR3: CASRPGQGSGNTIYF

length: 16
size: NA
V: TRBV6-1
J: TRBJ2-7
D: TRBD2
DNA: TGTGCCAGCAGTGAATTTCAGCGGGGATTATTCTACGAGCAGTACTTC
CDR3: CASSEFQRGLFYEQYF

length: 16
size: few
V: TRBV5-8
J: TRBJ1-1
D: NA
DNA: TGTGCCAGCAGCCCCCCCGGCAGCCGCCGAAGAGATGAAGCTTTCTTT
CDR3: CASSPPGSRRRDEAFF

length: 14
size: NA
V: TRBV5-1
J: TRBJ1-4
D: NA
DNA: TGCGCCAGCAGCTTTGGGGGAACTAATGAAAAACTGTTTTTT
CDR3: CASSFGGTNEKLFF

length: 15
size: NA
V: TRBV7-9
J: TRBJ1-6
D: NA
DNA: TGTGCCAGCAGCTTAGCAGGGGACCTGGGTTCACCCCTCCACTTT
CDR3: CASSLAGDLGSPLHF

length: 16
size: few
V: TRBV3-1/TRBV3-2
J: TRBJ2-5
D: TRBD2
DNA: TGTGCCAGCAGCCAAGATATTAGCGGGGGCCAAGAGACCCAGTACTTC
CDR3: CASSQDISGGQETQYF

length: 16
size: NA
V: TRBV4-3
J: TRBJ2-2
D: TRBD1
DNA: TGCGCCAGCAGCCAACTACAGGGGGCTGTCACCGGGGAGCTGTTTTTT
CDR3: CASSQLQGAVTGELFF

length: 13
size: NA
V: TRBV29-1
J: TRBJ1-1
D: NA
DNA: TGCAGCGTTGAAGATAGCCAGGTCACTGAAGCTTTCTTT
CDR3: CSVEDSQVTEAFF

length: 14
size: NA
V: TRBV5-1
J: TRBJ2-7
D: TRBD2
DNA: TGCGCCAGCAGCTTGCTAGCGGGGAGGTACGAGCAGTACTTC
CDR3: CASSLLAGRYEQYF

length: 13
size: NA
V: TRBV2
J: TRBJ1-1
D: NA
DNA: TGTGCCAGCGGGGGCCTTAGGGACACTGAAGCTTTCTTT
CDR3: CASGGLRDTEAFF

length: 12
size: few
V: TRBV2
J: TRBJ2-7
D: TRBD1
DNA: TGTGCCAGCAGAGAACAGGGGGCGAAGCAGTACTTC
CDR3: CASREQGAKQYF

length: 14
size: NA
V: TRBV6-2/TRBV6-3
J: TRBJ1-2
D: TRBD1
DNA: TGTGCCAGCATCCCGGGACAGGGCGGCTATGGCTACACCTTC
CDR3: CASIPGQGGYGYTF

length: 13
size: NA
V: TRBV18
J: TRBJ2-7
D: NA
DNA: TGTGCCAGCTCAGCCCAGAGCTCCTACGAGCAGTACTTC
CDR3: CASSAQSSYEQYF

length: 15
size: few
V: TRBV21-1
J: TRBJ1-5
D: NA
DNA: TGTGCCAGCAGCAAAGTTGGGGTAGGGCTTCAGCCCCAGCATTTT
CDR3: CASSKVGVGLQPQHF

length: 14
size: NA
V: TRBV19
J: TRBJ1-4
D: NA
DNA: TGTGCCAGTAGTATAGTTAAAGAGAATGAAAAACTGTTTTTT
CDR3: CASSIVKENEKLFF

length: 13
size: NA
V: TRBV10-1
J: TRBJ1-1
D: NA
DNA: TGCGCCAGCAGTCACCCGGGGGGCCATGAAGCTTTCTTT
CDR3: CASSHPGGHEAFF

length: 13
size: once
V: TRBV30
J: TRBJ1-1
D: NA
DNA: TGTGCCTGGACTCGGGGGGCGGACACTGAAGCTTTCTTT
CDR3: CAWTRGADTEAFF

length: 13
size: NA
V: TRBV7-9
J: TRBJ1-1
D: NA
DNA: TGTGCCAGCAGCCTACTCAGGGGTGCTGAAGCTTTCTTT
CDR3: CASSLLRGAEAFF

length: 15
size: few
V: TRBV9
J: TRBJ2-1
D: TRBD2
DNA: TGTGCCAGCAGCGCCAAGCGGGAGCCCCACAATGAGCAGTTCTTC
CDR3: CASSAKREPHNEQFF

length: 14
size: NA
V: TRBV13
J: TRBJ1-5
D: NA
DNA: TGTGCCAGCAGCTTAGGGACAGGTAATCAGCCCCAGCATTTT
CDR3: CASSLGTGNQPQHF

length: 16
size: NA
V: TRBV9
J: TRBJ2-1
D: NA
DNA: TGTGCCAGCAGCGCGAGGGACTTAGGGTCCTACAATGAGCAGTTCTTC
CDR3: CASSARDLGSYNEQFF

length: 17
size: NA
V: TRBV5-1
J: TRBJ2-5
D: TRBD2
DNA: TGCGCCAGCAGCCTCAACCCTAGCGGGACTGCGCAAGAGACCCAGTACTTC
CDR3: CASSLNPSGTAQETQYF

length: 15
size: NA
V: TRBV28
J: TRBJ1-4
D: NA
DNA: TGTGCCAGCAGCCCACTTATGGACAGCAATGAAAAACTGTTTTTT
CDR3: CASSPLMDSNEKLFF

length: 15
size: NA
V: TRBV21-1
J: TRBJ1-1
D: NA
DNA: TGTGCCAGCAGCCCCCACCAGGGAGGGAGAACTGAAGCTTTCTTT
CDR3: CASSPHQGGRTEAFF

length: 16
size: NA
V: TRBV5-6
J: TRBJ1-4
D: NA
DNA: TGTGCCAGCAGCCAAACCCCGACAGCAACTAATGAAAAACTGTTTTTT
CDR3: CASSQTPTATNEKLFF

length: 20
size: NA
V: TRBV19
J: TRBJ2-1
D: TRBD2
DNA: TGTGCCAGTAGCCACCGGGGACTAGCGGGGGGGCTAGTCGGGCCCAATGAGCAGTTCTTC
CDR3: CASSHRGLAGGLVGPNEQFF

length: 16
size: NA
V: TRBV18
J: TRBJ2-1
D: TRBD2
DNA: TGTGCCAGCTCACCGAGTACTAGCGGGCTTTACAATGAGCAGTTCTTC
CDR3: CASSPSTSGLYNEQFF

length: 13
size: NA
V: TRBV6-5
J: TRBJ2-7
D: NA
DNA: TGTGCCAGCAGTTACCTTCAGGGGCGCGAGCAGTACTTC
CDR3: CASSYLQGREQYF

length: 15
size: NA
V: TRBV5-1
J: TRBJ2-1
D: TRBD2
DNA: TGCGCCAGCAGCTTACTAGCGGGAGACCTCGGGGAGCAGTTCTTC
CDR3: CASSLLAGDLGEQFF

length: 13
size: NA
V: TRBV5-6
J: TRBJ1-1
D: NA
DNA: TGTGCCAGCAGCTTGAAACCGAACACTGAAGCTTTCTTT
CDR3: CASSLKPNTEAFF

length: 13
size: NA
V: TRBV6-5
J: TRBJ2-3
D: NA
DNA: TGTGCCAGCAGCCGTGACCGGCGGGATACGCAGTATTTT
CDR3: CASSRDRRDTQYF

length: 13
size: NA
V: TRBV12-3/TRBV12-4
J: TRBJ1-1
D: NA
DNA: TGTGCCAGCAGTGACAGACCGAACACTGAAGCTTTCTTT
CDR3: CASSDRPNTEAFF

length: 11
size: NA
V: TRBV11-2
J: TRBJ2-1
D: NA
DNA: TGTGCCAGCAGCTTAGACGGAGAGCAGTTCTTC
CDR3: CASSLDGEQFF

length: 16
size: NA
V: TRBV5-5
J: TRBJ2-1
D: NA
DNA: TGTGCCAGCAGCGGGGGGACGGCTGATTACTACAATGAGCAGTTCTTC
CDR3: CASSGGTADYYNEQFF

length: 15
size: NA
V: TRBV7-8
J: TRBJ2-7
D: TRBD2
DNA: TGTGCCAGCAGCCCCTTGGCGGGAGGACCCTACGAGCAGTACTTC
CDR3: CASSPLAGGPYEQYF

length: 16
size: NA
V: TRBV5-1
J: TRBJ1-1
D: NA
DNA: TGCGCCAGCAGCTCTGGTGGAGCTATTTTGAACACTGAAGCTTTCTTT
CDR3: CASSSGGAILNTEAFF

length: 15
size: NA
V: TRBV4-1
J: TRBJ2-3
D: NA
DNA: TGCGCCAGCAGCCAAGGCTTGACCATCACAGATACGCAGTATTTT
CDR3: CASSQGLTITDTQYF

length: 13
size: once
V: TRBV1
J: TRBJ1-2
D: NA
DNA: TGCACCAATTCGCGGCGACAGATCTATGGCTACACCTTC
CDR3: CTNSRRQIYGYTF